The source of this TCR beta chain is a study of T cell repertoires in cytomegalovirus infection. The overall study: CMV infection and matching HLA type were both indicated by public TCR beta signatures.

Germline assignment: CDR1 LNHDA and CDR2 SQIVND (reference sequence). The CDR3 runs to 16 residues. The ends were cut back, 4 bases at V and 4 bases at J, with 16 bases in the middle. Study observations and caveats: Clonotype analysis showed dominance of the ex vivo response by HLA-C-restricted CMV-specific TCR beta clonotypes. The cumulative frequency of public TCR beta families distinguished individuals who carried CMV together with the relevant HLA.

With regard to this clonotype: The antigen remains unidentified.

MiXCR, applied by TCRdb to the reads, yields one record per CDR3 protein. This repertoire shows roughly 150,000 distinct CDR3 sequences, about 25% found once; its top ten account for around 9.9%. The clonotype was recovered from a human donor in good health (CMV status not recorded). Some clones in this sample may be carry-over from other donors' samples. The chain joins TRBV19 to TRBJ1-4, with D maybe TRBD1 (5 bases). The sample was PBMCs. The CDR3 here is CASSTTQGVGNEKLFF. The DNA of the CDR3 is TGTGCCAGTAGTACGACGCAGGGCGTCGGTAATGAAAAACTGTTTTTT.